These 32 T cell receptor beta chains came from one sample sequenced in a study of T-cell reconstitution after alpha-beta-depleted transplantation in children. Unique molecular identifiers were incorporated during preparation of the TCRbeta library. TCRdb ran MiXCR on the PCR reads and lists one entry per CDR3 protein. The sample holds hundreds of thousands of distinct CDR3 sequences, 15% to 20% seen once. Specimen: PBMCs, mostly from graft donor cells, collected 360 days after TCRalphabeta/CD19-depleted stem cell transplant. These receptors were obtained from a male patient between 2 and 10 years old who had a stem cell transplant for acute lymphoblastic leukemia, so the T cells may come from the graft donor.

This clonotype was recorded at least ten times. The chain employs TRBV7-8 and TRBJ2-3; D remains unclear. CDR3 size: 13 residues. Per the germline V gene, CDR1 is SGHVS and CDR2 is FQNEAQ. Between the trimmed V and J ends, which lost 0 bases and 6 bases, there was a span of 7 bases. The CDR3 DNA follows: TGTGCCAGCAGCTTAGCGCCAGAGGATACGCAGTATTTT. This gives the protein CASSLAPEDTQYF. The full variable domain, rest sourced from reference TRBV7-8 and TRBJ2-3, is GAGVSQSPRYKVAKRGQDVALRCDPISGHVSLFWYQQALGQGPEFLTYFQNEAQLDKSGLPSDRFFAERPEGSVSTLKIQRTQQEDSAVYLCASSLAPEDTQYFGPGTRLTVL.

V is TRBV11-2 and J is TRBJ2-2, with D perhaps TRBD2 (5 bases). V lost 7 bases, J lost 2 bases, and 11 bases lay in between. The CDR3 sequence is 14 residues long. Germline assignment: CDR1 SGHAT and CDR2 FQNNGV. The CDR3 DNA follows: TGTGCCAGCAATCCCGGGATTAACACCGGGGAGCTGTTTTTT. Residues: CASNPGINTGELFF.

This clonotype was seen more than once but under ten times. The gene calls are TRBV20-1 and TRBJ2-5; possibly TRBD1 for D (5 bases). CDR3 size: 15 residues. V shed 0 bases and J shed 1 base, with 12 bases lying between them. Germline CDR1 is DFQATT and CDR2 is SNEGSKA (reference sequence). The CDR3 DNA reads as TGCAGTGCTAGAGATACGCGCCAGGGCCAAGAGACCCAGTACTTC. Translation: CSARDTRQGQETQYF.

This clonotype showed up just a few times. The V gene is TRBV20-1, the J gene TRBJ2-3, with D maybe TRBD2 (6 bases). The CDR3 has 14 residues. Germline CDR1 is DFQATT and CDR2 is SNEGSKA (reference sequence). V was shortened by 4 bases and J by 6 bases, with 17 bases between the two germline ends. As DNA, the CDR3 is TGCAGTGCTATTTGGCCGGGGGTCTCGGATACGCAGTATTTT. Its translation is CSAIWPGVSDTQYF.

This clonotype was counted many times. This chain joins TRBV4-3 and TRBJ2-6; TRBD1 is a possible D gene (6 bases). Trimming left V 0 bases short and J 2 bases short, with 11 bases between. Germline CDR1 and CDR2: LGHNA and YSLEER. This CDR3 spans 17 amino acids. CDR3 sequence: CASSQDPRGTGANVLTF. Here the CDR3 DNA reads TGCGCCAGCAGCCAAGATCCCAGGGGCACTGGGGCCAACGTCCTGACTTTC.

This clonotype has more than one count but fewer than ten. CDR3 amino acids: CASRGIILGTEAFF. The DNA for the CDR3 is TGTGCCAGCAGAGGGATTATTTTGGGGACTGAAGCTTTCTTT. The V and J genes are TRBV6-1 and TRBJ1-1; no reliable D call. Deletions cut 6 bases from V and 5 bases from J, with 16 bases between. The CDR3 length is 14 residues. CDR1 MNHNS and CDR2 SASEGT come from the germline V gene.

The chain has TRBV5-6 and TRBJ2-1; D is undetermined. Germline V gene lookup returns CDR1 SGHDT and CDR2 YYEEEE. The V end was cut by 5 bases, the J end by 7 bases, with 13 bases between. The CDR3 contains 13 residues. DNA of the CDR3: TGTGCCAGCAGAACTACGTACAAGAATGAGCAGTTCTTC. It encodes CASRTTYKNEQFF.

This chain uses TRBV6-1 with TRBJ1-3; D unresolved. V lost 5 bases, J lost 0 bases, and 20 bases lay in between. This CDR3 region has 18 residues. Germline V lookup: CDR1 MNHNS, CDR2 SASEGT. CDR3 sequence reads: CASSPGYAITDSGNTIYF. The CDR3, as DNA: TGTGCCAGCAGTCCGGGTTACGCTATCACCGACTCTGGAAACACCATATATTTT.

This clonotype has more than one count but fewer than ten. The V call is TRBV12-3 or TRBV12-4, the J call TRBJ2-7; TRBD2 agrees at 9 bases. This CDR3 comprises 16 residues. The trim removed 3 bases at V and 6 bases at J, leaving 12 bases unmatched. The CDR3 DNA reads as TGTGCCAGCAGTTTGACTTTAGCGGGGGTGGGCGGCGAGCAGTACTTC. Its protein is CASSLTLAGVGGEQYF.

This clonotype was counted only a few times. The chain carries TRBV7-2 and TRBJ2-3, with 7 bases lining up with TRBD1. The V gene's germline CDR1 is SGHTA and CDR2 FQGNSA. Trimming at V came to 5 bases and at J to 5 bases, leaving 7 bases not matched to a gene. CDR3 size: 14 residues. The CDR3 is CASSIMSGGDTQYF. The CDR3 DNA reads as TGTGCCAGCAGCATAATGTCAGGGGGAGATACGCAGTATTTT.

In this sample, this clonotype turned up many times. This chain connects TRBV5-1 to TRBJ2-7; D unresolved. Germline V lookup: CDR1 SGHRS, CDR2 YFSETQ. The CDR3 is 14 residues long. The V end lost 4 bases, the J end lost 2 bases, and 13 bases lay between the germline ends. The CDR3 protein is CASSPNRQAYEQYF. The CDR3 bases are TGCGCCAGCAGCCCGAACCGACAAGCCTACGAGCAGTACTTC.

The chain recombines TRBV4-2 with TRBJ2-3, with D possibly matching TRBD2 (6 bases). Trimming pared 2 bases from V and 6 bases from J, leaving 24 bases between. CDR1 and CDR2 (germline): LGHNA, YNFKEQ. The CDR3 runs to 18 residues. DNA of the CDR3: TGTGCCAGCAGCCAAAGTACCGTAGCGGCCACTCGGGGGGATACGCAGTATTTT. Amino acids: CASSQSTVAATRGDTQYF.

The rearrangement links TRBV15 to TRBJ2-7; perhaps TRBD1 as D (6 bases). Germline V gene data show CDR1 as LNHNV and CDR2 as YYDKDF (reference sequence). This CDR3 has 14 amino acids. The germline V and J ends were trimmed by 6 bases and 0 bases, with 12 bases remaining between them. Written as DNA, the CDR3 is TGTGCCACCAGAAGGACAGCCAACTCCTACGAGCAGTACGTC. Translated, it gives CATRRTANSYEQYV.

This clonotype was picked up many times. This chain uses TRBV28 with TRBJ2-7, with D unclear. Germline CDR1 reads MDHEN; CDR2 reads SYDVKM. The CDR3 covers 15 residues. V was clipped by 3 bases and J by 2 bases, with 14 bases between them. The CDR3 nucleotides read TGTGCCAGCAGTTTCGGCGGCAGGCTTCCCTACGAGCAGTACTTC. It is translated as CASSFGGRLPYEQYF.

This clonotype was observed many times. J is TRBJ2-3 and V is TRBV7-9, with TRBD2 identical over 11 bases. This CDR3 contains 15 residues. The germline CDR1 and CDR2 sequences are SEHNR and FQNEAQ (reference sequence). V was clipped by 1 base and J by 3 bases; unmatched bases: 0. The CDR3 nucleotides read TGTGCCAGCAGCTTAGTAGCGGGAGGGACAGATACGCAGTATTTT. This translates into CASSLVAGGTDTQYF.

There are many counts of this clonotype. Its ends do not fully match the called genes, so a read error is possible. The chain couples TRBV9 to TRBJ1-3; D is unclear. This CDR3 spans 13 amino acids. From germline, CDR1 is SGDLS and CDR2 YYNGEE. The chain's CDR3 is CASSVDSGNTIYF. The CDR3 bases are TGCGCCAGCAGCGTAGACTCTGGAAACACCATATATTTT.

This clonotype has a handful of counts. The chain links TRBV20-1 to TRBJ2-2, with D perhaps being TRBD1 or TRBD2 (6 bases each). The length of the CDR3 is 13 residues. Germline values: CDR1 DFQATT, CDR2 SNEGSKA (reference sequence). CDR3 nucleotides: TGCGCCATTGCGGGACAGAACACCGGGGAGCTGTTTTTT. The encoded protein is CAIAGQNTGELFF.

In this sample, this clonotype turned up a few times. This chain joins TRBV6-2 or TRBV6-3 and TRBJ1-5; D is perhaps TRBD1 (6 bases). The V end was cut by 6 bases, the J end by 4 bases, with 19 bases between. CDR1 MNHEY and CDR2 SVGEGT come from the germline V gene. The CDR3 runs to 16 residues. For the CDR3, the DNA is TGTGCCAGCAGCTACGTCCTCGGGACATGGAATCAGCCCCAGCATTTT. Translating it yields CASSYVLGTWNQPQHF.

In its sample, this clonotype was seen a few times. This rearrangement joins TRBV29-1 to TRBJ1-3; D is uncertain. Germline V gene lookup returns CDR1 SQVTM and CDR2 ANQGSEA. CDR3 length equals 14 residues. The V end lost 5 bases, the J end lost 2 bases, and 13 bases lay between the germline ends. CDR3: CSVISPEPGNTIYF. CDR3 in DNA: TGCAGCGTTATTTCACCAGAGCCTGGAAACACCATATATTTT. The whole variable domain, remainder taken from reference TRBV29-1 and TRBJ1-3, is SAVISQKPSRDICQRGTSLTIQCQVDSQVTMMFWYRQQPGQSLTLIATANQGSEATYESGFVIDKFPISRPNLTFSTLTVSNMSPEDSSIYLCSVISPEPGNTIYFGEGSWLTVV.

The gene calls are TRBV4-3 and TRBJ1-3; D gene unclear. Germline CDR1 LGHNA, CDR2 YSLEER. The CDR3 has 16 residues. The V end lost 0 bases, the J end lost 4 bases, and 13 bases lay between the germline ends. In DNA form, the CDR3 reads TGCGCCAGCAGCCAAGATGGGCGGGGAACGGGAAACACCATATATTTT. Translating it yields CASSQDGRGTGNTIYF.

This clonotype was detected a few times. This rearrangement joins TRBV10-1 to TRBJ2-1; possibly TRBD1 for D (5 bases). This CDR3 is built from 14 residues. The V gene lost 0 bases and the J gene lost 7 bases, with 10 bases spanning the gap. The germline CDR1 and CDR2 sequences are WNHNN and SYGVQD (reference sequence). DNA of the CDR3: TGCGCCAGCAGTGAGTCGTCTGGGGCGAATGAGCAGTTCTTC. Translation gives CASSESSGANEQFF.

This clonotype was seen a few times. The chain combines TRBV3-1 with TRBJ1-4; 8 bases fit TRBD1. This CDR3 has 14 residues. V was clipped by 1 base and J by 6 bases; unmatched bases: 1. Germline V lookup: CDR1 LGHDT, CDR2 YNNKEL (reference sequence). In nucleotides, the CDR3 is TGTGCCAGCAGCCAAGCAGGGGGCGATGAAAAACTGTTTTTT. Its translation: CASSQAGGDEKLFF.

The chain is built from TRBV5-5 and TRBJ2-7; D possibly uses TRBD1 or TRBD2 (5 bases each). Germline loops: CDR1 SGHKS, CDR2 YYEKEE (reference sequence). CDR3 size: 15 residues. Trimming pared 2 bases from V and 2 bases from J, leaving 14 bases between. Here the CDR3 reads CASSFKWDPPYEQYF. The CDR3 DNA reads as TGTGCCAGCAGCTTTAAGTGGGACCCGCCCTACGAGCAGTACTTC. The entire variable domain, with the rest obtained from reference TRBV5-5 and TRBJ2-7, is as follows: DAGVTQSPTHLIKTRGQQVTLRCSPISGHKSVSWYQQVLGQGPQFIFQYYEKEERGRGNFPDRFSARQFPNYSSELNVNALLLGDSALYLCASSFKWDPPYEQYFGPGTRLTVT.

This clonotype has more than one count but fewer than ten. The J gene is TRBJ2-7, the V gene TRBV28; no reliable D call. V gave up 2 bases and J gave up 0 bases, with 8 bases separating them. Germline CDR1 and CDR2: MDHEN and SYDVKM. The CDR3 covers 14 residues. DNA for the CDR3: TGTGCCAGCAGTTTAAAGTACACCTCCTACGAGCAGTACTTC. This translates into CASSLKYTSYEQYF.

V is TRBV7-3 and J is TRBJ2-5, with 7 bases that match TRBD1. The junction had 8 bases not matched to a gene; V was cut back by 8 bases and J by 2 bases. The CDR3 is 14 residues long. Germline CDR1 SGHTA, CDR2 FQGTGA. CDR3 sequence (DNA): TGTGCCAGCTCCAGACAGGGATTACAAGAGACCCAGTACTTC. It codes for CASSRQGLQETQYF.

This clonotype has just a few counts. This chain uses TRBV2 with TRBJ2-2, with D perhaps matching TRBD2 (6 bases). Per the germline V gene, CDR1 is SNHLY and CDR2 is FYNNEI. V was shortened by 8 bases and J by 4 bases, with 14 bases between the two germline ends. The CDR3 is made up of 14 amino acids. CDR3 sequence (DNA): TGTGCCAGCGTCAGCGGGCAGGGCACCGGGGAGCTGTTTTTT. Its translation: CASVSGQGTGELFF.

The V and J genes are TRBV10-3 and TRBJ2-1; 9 nucleotides agree with TRBD2. V trimming: 6 bases; J trimming: 8 bases; junction bases outside the gene matches: 8. The CDR3 length is 14 residues. The germline gives CDR1 ENHRY, CDR2 SYGVKD. The CDR3 nucleotides read TGTGCCATCAGGAGGCGGGAGGGCCACCATGAGCAGTTCTTC. Protein product: CAIRRREGHHEQFF.

This clonotype was seen a handful of times. The chain has TRBV9 and TRBJ2-7, with a weak D call TRBD2 (5 bases). The CDR3 contains 15 residues. Germline lookup yields CDR1 SGDLS and CDR2 YYNGEE. V dropped 0 bases and J dropped 3 bases, with 13 bases sitting between them. The CDR3 nucleotides read TGTGCCAGCAGCGTAGCGGCGGGCGGACTCTACGAGCAGTACTTC. It encodes CASSVAAGGLYEQYF.

CDR3 residues: CASSRGTGQETQYF. CDR3 nucleotide sequence: TGCGCCAGCAGCCGAGGGACAGGTCAAGAGACCCAGTACTTC. This chain uses TRBV5-1 with TRBJ2-5; 8 bases align to TRBD1. Germline assignment: CDR1 SGHRS and CDR2 YFSETQ. This CDR3 contains 14 residues. V lost 4 bases and J lost 2; bases outside the gene matches: 4.

CDR3 sequence reads: CSGQAGVRTDTQYF. CDR3 nucleotides: TGCAGTGGACAAGCGGGAGTTCGAACAGATACGCAGTATTTT. The rearrangement joins TRBV20-1 to TRBJ2-3; 8 nucleotides match TRBD2. Trimming took 7 bases from V and 3 from J; bases not matched to a gene: 9. This CDR3 has 14 residues. The V gene's germline CDR1 is DFQATT and CDR2 SNEGSKA (reference sequence).

This clonotype was detected only a few times. The chain employs TRBV12-3 or TRBV12-4 and TRBJ1-2, with D unclear. Trimming took 4 bases from V and 4 from J, leaving 16 bases between them. The CDR3 runs to 15 residues. In nucleotides, the CDR3 is TGTGCCAGCAGTTCTATTAGGCTAAACCTCTATGGCTACACCTTC. Translation gives CASSSIRLNLYGYTF.

This chain uses TRBV6-2 or TRBV6-3 with TRBJ2-7; D perhaps matches TRBD1 (5 bases). Per germline, CDR1 MNHEY and CDR2 SVGEGT. The CDR3 has 12 residues. The CDR3 nucleotides read TGTGCATTAGAAGACAGCCTTGGCGAGCAGTACTTC. As protein: CALEDSLGEQYF.